These 8 T cell receptor beta chains were sequenced from one sample in a study of CD8 T cells in Susac syndrome. When the RNA was reverse transcribed, random hexamers were used with an input of roughly 0.5 to 1 ug. TCRdb re-called the immunoSEQ multiplex PCR reads with MiXCR, one entry per CDR3 protein. Of under 200,000 distinct CDR3 sequences listed, under 95% are singletons. Sequenced material: CD4+ T cells from PBMCs. The receptor source for this set is a human donor with Susac syndrome.

The chain employs TRBV3-1 and TRBJ1-2, with no clear D. Germline V CDR1 and CDR2: LGHDT, YNNKEL (reference sequence). The CDR3 runs to 14 residues. V lost 4 bases, J lost 4 bases, and 13 bases lay in between. CDR3 sequence reads: CASSPPTPIYGYTF. The CDR3 DNA reads as TGTGCCAGCAGCCCCCCGACACCAATCTATGGCTACACCTTC.

The V and J genes are TRBV2 and TRBJ2-4; 8 positions match TRBD2. The CDR3 extends over 15 amino acids. With V trimmed by 7 bases and J by 6 bases, 11 bases remained unmatched. Germline CDR1 reads SNHLY; CDR2 reads FYNNEI. In nucleotides, the CDR3 is TGTGCCAGCACCCGAGGACTAGCAGGGAGAAACATTCAGTACTTC. This translates into CASTRGLAGRNIQYF.

V gene TRBV4-3 combines with J gene TRBJ1-4; TRBD1 agrees at 7 bases. The CDR3 length is 14 residues. Germline CDR1 is LGHNA and CDR2 is YSLEER. V lost 5 bases and J lost 5; bases outside the gene matches: 5. The CDR3 loop reads CASSWDRQNEKLFF. In DNA, the CDR3 is TGCGCCAGCAGCTGGGACAGACAGAATGAAAAACTGTTTTTT.

The chain recombines TRBV30 with TRBJ2-7; D gene uncertain. This CDR3 is built from 12 residues. V was shortened by 5 bases and J by 0 bases, with 8 bases between the two germline ends. The germline CDR1 and CDR2 sequences are GTSNPN and SVGIG (reference sequence). The DNA for the CDR3 is TGTGCCTGGGGACCGAGCTCCTACGAGCAGTACTTC. Translation: CAWGPSSYEQYF.

The gene calls are TRBV4-3 and TRBJ1-6; 10 positions match TRBD1. This CDR3 spans 15 amino acids. Germline V gene data show CDR1 as LGHNA and CDR2 as YSLEER. Trimming at V came to 6 bases and at J to 7 bases, leaving 6 bases not matched to a gene. The CDR3 reads CASSLQGQGNSPLHF. In DNA form, the CDR3 reads TGCGCCAGCAGTCTTCAGGGACAGGGGAATTCACCCCTCCACTTT.

This chain links TRBV25-1 with TRBJ1-1; 7 nucleotides agree with TRBD1. Germline V gene data show CDR1 as MGHDK and CDR2 as SYGVNS. This CDR3 spans 12 amino acids. J gave up 8 bases and V 4 bases, and 4 bases lay outside the gene matches. The CDR3, as DNA: TGTGCCAGCAGTGCCGACAGGGCGGAAGCTTTCTTT. It codes for CASSADRAEAFF.

The gene calls are TRBV20-1 and TRBJ2-3; TRBD2 matches at 13 bases. J lost 3 bases, V lost 0 bases, and 9 bases had no gene match. Germline V gene data show CDR1 as DFQATT and CDR2 as SNEGSKA (reference sequence). The CDR3 runs to 18 residues. The DNA of the CDR3 is TGCAGTGCTAGAGATCCGGGACTAGCGGGGCGGAGGACAGATACGCAGTATTTT. Translation gives CSARDPGLAGRRTDTQYF.

The chain combines TRBV7-2 with TRBJ1-2; D is undetermined. The CDR3 is 16 residues long. Between the trimmed V and J ends, which lost 3 bases and 4 bases, there was a span of 18 bases. The V gene's germline CDR1 is SGHTA and CDR2 FQGNSA. The CDR3 region is CASSLVTSAAGYGYTF. Here the CDR3 DNA reads TGTGCCAGCAGCTTGGTGACTTCGGCAGCTGGCTATGGCTACACCTTC.